This T cell receptor (beta chain) was recorded in a study of beta chain features in type 1 diabetes. This clone was seen only a few times. This CDR3 contains 14 residues. CDR1 SGHTA and CDR2 FQGNSA come from the germline V gene. V was shortened by 6 bases and J by 3 bases, with 15 bases between the two germline ends. Sequenced material consisted of expressed TCRB transcripts (all of the isolated RNA was reverse transcribed). TCRdb's table, derived via immunoSEQ multiplex PCR, lists solely in-frame clones and lacks some. In the table there are 600,000 to 650,000 clones, roughly a sixth of which are singletons.

The receptor's source is a young man in good health. The chain carries TRBV7-2 and TRBJ2-7; maybe TRBD2 (7 bases). Sequenced input: naive CD4+ T cells from blood. In DNA, the CDR3 is TGTGCCAGCAGTTGGACTAGGGGGAACTACGAGCAGTACTTC. This sequence encodes CASSWTRGNYEQYF.